The next 11 T cell receptor beta chains were all read from a single sample in a study of cytomegalovirus exposure and HLA in healthy donors. The PCR used 60 Vbeta and 13 Jbeta primers. TCRdb's copy holds only in-frame clones and misses some; the assay was immunoSEQ multiplex PCR. Its table lists approximately 100,000 clones. Sequencing was carried out using PBMCs. Receptors originate from a man over 45 in good health and CMV-seronegative.

The chain uses TRBV27 and TRBJ2-5; D gene uncertain. V gave up 0 bases and J gave up 3 bases, with 8 bases separating them. Germline V gene data show CDR1 as MNHEY and CDR2 as SMNVEV (reference sequence). The CDR3 covers 14 residues. CDR3: CASSLSPRKETQYF. The CDR3 coding sequence is TGTGCCAGCAGTTTATCGCCTAGGAAAGAGACCCAGTACTTC.

This chain uses TRBV9 with TRBJ2-2, with D perhaps matching TRBD1 (6 bases). The CDR3 is made up of 16 amino acids. Germline V gene data show CDR1 as SGDLS and CDR2 as YYNGEE. Deletions cut 0 bases from V and 0 bases from J, with 9 bases between. In DNA, the CDR3 is TGTGCCAGCAGCGTAGGCCAGGGGCCGAACACCGGGGAGCTGTTTTTT. It codes for CASSVGQGPNTGELFF.

V gene TRBV29-1 combines with J gene TRBJ1-2; possibly TRBD1 for D (5 bases). The CDR3 is 13 residues long. Looked up from germline, CDR1 is SQVTM and CDR2 is ANQGSEA. V gave up 5 bases and J gave up 7 bases, with 17 bases separating them. Written as DNA, the CDR3 is TGCAGCGTTTCGATCCGATATCAGGGTGGCTACACCTTC. This translates into CSVSIRYQGGYTF. The full variable domain, its missing parts supplied by reference TRBV29-1 and TRBJ1-2, is SAVISQKPSRDICQRGTSLTIQCQVDSQVTMMFWYRQQPGQSLTLIATANQGSEATYESGFVIDKFPISRPNLTFSTLTVSNMSPEDSSIYLCSVSIRYQGGYTFGSGTRLTVV.

This chain links TRBV5-6 with TRBJ1-2; D gene unclear. CDR3 length: 12 amino acids. V shed 0 bases and J shed 7 bases, with 7 bases lying between them. CDR1 and CDR2 from the germline V gene are SGHDT and YYEEEE. Written as DNA, the CDR3 is TGTGCCAGCAGCTTGGCCACGGGTGGCTACACCTTC. This codes for CASSLATGGYTF.

The gene calls are TRBV19 and TRBJ1-1, with D possibly TRBD1 on 6 matching bases. The V gene's germline CDR1 is LNHDA and CDR2 SQIVND (reference sequence). This CDR3 is 14 amino acids long. V lost 8 bases and J lost 5, with 18 bases in between. Here the CDR3 DNA reads TGTGCCAGTGACAGAACAGGGTCGGTTACTGAAGCTTTCTTT. Protein: CASDRTGSVTEAFF.

The chain joins TRBV2 to TRBJ1-5; TRBD1 matches at 7 bases. The germline gives CDR1 SNHLY, CDR2 FYNNEI. Trimming cost V 1 base and J 2 bases; bases outside gene matches: 2. This CDR3 is built from 15 residues. As DNA, the CDR3 is TGTGCCAGCAGTGAAGACAGGGGCGGCAATCAGCCCCAGCATTTT. Translating gives CASSEDRGGNQPQHF.

The chain couples TRBV4-3 to TRBJ1-2, with TRBD1 matching over 7 bases. After removal of 1 base from V and 5 bases from J, the junction contained 7 bases not matched to a gene. Germline-derived CDR1 and CDR2 are LGHNA and YSLEER. The length of the CDR3 is 15 residues. CDR3 bases: TGCGCCAGCAGCCAAGCAGACAGGGCTCGGTATGGCTACACCTTC. Translating gives CASSQADRARYGYTF.

The chain carries TRBV6-5 and TRBJ1-2; D not certain. Germline V CDR1 and CDR2: MNHEY, SVGAGI. The CDR3 is 15 amino acids. Trimming took off 4 bases at V and 0 bases at J, with 12 bases between the two ends. The CDR3 here is CASSSHIEANYGYTF. CDR3 DNA: TGTGCCAGCAGTTCCCACATAGAGGCTAACTATGGCTACACCTTC.

The chain joins TRBV5-1 to TRBJ2-3; 8 bases agree with TRBD2. The CDR3 loop spans 15 amino acids. The germline V gene has CDR1 SGHRS and CDR2 YFSETQ. The V and J ends lost 4 bases and 2 bases, in that order; junction bases with no gene match: 6. The CDR3 sequence: CASSQQRGNTDTQYF. The DNA of the CDR3 is TGCGCCAGCAGCCAGCAGCGGGGGAACACAGATACGCAGTATTTT.

The V and J genes are TRBV4-2 and TRBJ1-2, with 10 bases identical to TRBD1. CDR1 LGHNA and CDR2 YNFKEQ come from the germline V gene. The CDR3 loop spans 16 amino acids. J gave up 1 base and V 3 bases, and 5 bases lay outside the gene matches. The CDR3 region is CASSQLRDRGNYGYTF. CDR3 sequence (DNA): TGTGCCAGCAGCCAGTTGCGGGACAGGGGTAACTATGGCTACACCTTC.

DNA of the CDR3: TGCGCCAGCAGCTTGGAGGCAGGTAATCAGCCCCAGCATTTT. This encodes CASSLEAGNQPQHF. The chain employs TRBV5-1 and TRBJ1-5; D remains ambiguous. CDR1 is SGHRS, CDR2 YFSETQ, per germline. Trimming pared 0 bases from V and 4 bases from J, leaving 8 bases between. This CDR3 is built from 14 residues.